A single T cell receptor (beta chain) is shown here with its context. Each CDR3 protein gets one entry after TCRdb re-called the 5' RACE reads with MiXCR. The table lists roughly 720,000 distinct CDR3 sequences, about 20% of them singletons, with approximately 14% in the top ten. Each donor (without exception) was a healthy Caucasian. The CDR3 spans 17 residues. With 1 base removed from V and 3 bases from J, the gap between germline ends came to 18 bases. Germline V gives CDR1 KGHSH, CDR2 LQKENI. This entry comes from a study of identical twins. The sample was also linked to a second study, of T cells expressing NK-cell markers. That study reports: The study left the HCMV specificity of expanded NKG2C+ T cell clones unresolved.

Sequencing used PBMCs. The chain links TRBV18 to TRBJ1-2, with D perhaps TRBD1 (5 bases). The receptor comes from a woman under 30 in good health. The CDR3 here is CASSPLNSGGGHYGYTF. CDR3 nucleotide sequence: TGTGCCAGCTCACCACTGAATTCTGGCGGGGGACACTATGGCTACACCTTC.